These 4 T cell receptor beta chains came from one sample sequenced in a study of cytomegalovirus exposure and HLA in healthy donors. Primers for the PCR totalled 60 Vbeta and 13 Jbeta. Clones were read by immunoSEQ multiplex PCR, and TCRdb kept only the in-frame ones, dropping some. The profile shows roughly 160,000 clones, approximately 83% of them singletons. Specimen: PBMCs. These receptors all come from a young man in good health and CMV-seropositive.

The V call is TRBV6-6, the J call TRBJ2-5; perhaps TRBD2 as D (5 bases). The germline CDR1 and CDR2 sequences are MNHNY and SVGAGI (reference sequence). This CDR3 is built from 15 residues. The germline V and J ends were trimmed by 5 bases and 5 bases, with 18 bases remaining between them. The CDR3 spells CASSALSGPLETQYF. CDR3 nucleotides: TGTGCCAGCAGTGCCCTGAGCGGCCCCTTGGAGACCCAGTACTTC.

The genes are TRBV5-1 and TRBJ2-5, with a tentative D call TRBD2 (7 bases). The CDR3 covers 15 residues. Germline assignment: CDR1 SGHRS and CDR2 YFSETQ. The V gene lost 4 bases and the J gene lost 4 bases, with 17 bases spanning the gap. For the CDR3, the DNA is TGCGCCAGCAGCCGTACTCGGGGGGCAGGAGAGACCCAGTACTTC. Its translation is CASSRTRGAGETQYF.

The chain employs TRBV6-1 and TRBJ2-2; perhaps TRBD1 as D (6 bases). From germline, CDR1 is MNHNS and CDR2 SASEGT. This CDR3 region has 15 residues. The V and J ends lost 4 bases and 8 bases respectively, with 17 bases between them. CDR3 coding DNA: TGTGCCAGCAGTGGCAGGGGCAGGGAAGGGGGGGAGCTGTTTTTT. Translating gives CASSGRGREGGELFF.

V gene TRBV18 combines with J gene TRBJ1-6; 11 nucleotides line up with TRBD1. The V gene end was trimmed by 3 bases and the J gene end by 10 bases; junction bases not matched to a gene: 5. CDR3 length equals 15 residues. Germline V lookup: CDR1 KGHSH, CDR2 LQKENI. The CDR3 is CASSPDRGQESPLHF. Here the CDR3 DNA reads TGTGCCAGCTCACCGGACAGGGGGCAAGAATCACCCCTCCACTTT.